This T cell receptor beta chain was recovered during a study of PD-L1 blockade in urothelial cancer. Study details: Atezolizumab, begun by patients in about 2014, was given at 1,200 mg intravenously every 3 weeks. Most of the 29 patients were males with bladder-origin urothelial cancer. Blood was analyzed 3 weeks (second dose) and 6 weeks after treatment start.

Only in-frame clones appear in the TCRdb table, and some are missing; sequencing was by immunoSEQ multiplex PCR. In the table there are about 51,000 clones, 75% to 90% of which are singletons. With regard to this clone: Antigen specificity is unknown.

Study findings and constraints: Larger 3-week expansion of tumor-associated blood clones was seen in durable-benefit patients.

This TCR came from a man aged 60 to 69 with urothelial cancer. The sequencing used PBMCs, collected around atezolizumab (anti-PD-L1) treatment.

CDR3 amino acids: CASSLQGAQYQETQYF. CDR3 sequence (DNA): TGTGCCAGCAGCTTACAGGGGGCACAGTACCAAGAGACCCAGTACTTC. This rearrangement joins TRBV13 to TRBJ2-5; TRBD1 aligns across 8 bases. In germline, CDR1 is PRHDT, CDR2 FYEKMQ (reference sequence). This CDR3 comprises 16 residues. V trimming: 2 bases; J trimming: 0 bases; junction bases outside the gene matches: 5.